This T cell receptor beta chain is from a study of monozygotic twins with inflammatory bowel disease. Study results and limitations: Background noise in patient repertoires may stem from differing immunosuppressive treatments.

The CDR3 consists of 17 residues. Germline CDR1 and CDR2: SGHTA and FQGNSA. On this clonotype itself: Its antigen is unknown.

Each TCR library consumed 3,000 to 4,000 ng of total RNA. TCRdb re-analyzed the 5' RACE reads; it lists each CDR3 protein once, without DNA. The sample is made up of around 400,000 distinct CDR3 sequences, and the top ten hold about 2.3% of it. The receptor was isolated from a human donor with ulcerative colitis or Crohn's disease, or a healthy co-twin of an affected twin (not recorded which). What was sequenced was blood. This chain connects TRBV7-2 to TRBJ1-5; as DNA is missing, the TRBD1 call by TCRdb cannot be tested. This chain's CDR3 is CASSLGPTGGGGQPQHF.